This T cell receptor (beta chain) was documented in a study of cytomegalovirus exposure and HLA in healthy donors (dated by TCRdb to about 2017). About the investigation overall: An earlier analysis of several hundred of the donors reported about 300 Gb of sequence data and 117 million unique TCR beta sequences obtained from some 170 million T cells. A handful of DR-DQ haplotypes were handled as single units for association and clustering because linkage in the cohort was strong. Using immunosequencing, the study profiled T cell repertoires from 640 or so subjects and related those repertoires to cytomegalovirus serostatus. Both class I and class II loci were covered by HLA typing, at four-digit resolution. A later genetic analysis took genome-wide SNP genotypes for about three fifths of the 666 donors and used that subset as a discovery cohort. All discovery cohort repertoires had been generated using a single sequencing platform. Along with the approximately 650-subject first cohort, a separate validation cohort of around 120 different subjects was used. Rather than using new phenotypic data, the later analysis identified candidate immune exposures from TCR beta sequences and from how often those sequences occurred across donors. An early release covering 550 to 700 HLA-typed donors comprised 300 to 350 gigabases of sequencing data and tens of millions of unique TCR sequences. The study combined high-throughput TCR immunosequencing, statistical association of individual TCRs with disease status, and machine learning to predict cytomegalovirus infection status. Donor age, sex, ethnicity and CMV serostatus were compiled together with the repertoire data. The number of typed donors differed by locus: about 629-640 for A, B, C, DRB1 and DQB1; 522 for DQA1; roughly 600 for DPA1; and some 450 for DPB1. Of the 350 to 450 genotyped donors, about 84% fell in the genetic ancestry cluster associated with self-reported Caucasian donors. An earlier analysis of several hundred of the donors used high-throughput TCR beta sequencing to judge whether each TCR beta V gene segment behaved as functional or pseudogenic. Across 398 genotyped donors of the cohort, an average of about 240,000 unique TCR beta nucleotide sequences per donor were sequenced, and approximately 17% of those sequences were non-productive. To study patterns of TCR occurrence, a later analysis re-analyzed previously published TCR beta repertoires from 600 to 750 donors and added high-resolution HLA genotyping. The study aimed to test whether cataloging public T cell receptors could reveal signatures of past pathogen exposure. Results the study describes overall, beyond this receptor: A cluster of highly shared sequence variants was judged likely to represent a technical artifact of the sequencing pipeline. CMV serostatus was the only immune exposure information available for the cohort. HLA typing was unavailable for some donors at each locus, so association tests used only the typed subset. A later analysis found that TCR association rates varied across HLA loci, with DRB1 alleles showing the most associated TCRs and HLA-C alleles the fewest. In a later analysis, several top co-occurrence clusters were reported to appear linked to parvovirus B19, influenza, CMV and Epstein-Barr virus. The presence/absence analyses assumed that sequencing depth was roughly uniform across donors, and that assumption may not be true. Strong co-occurrence of HLA alleles, especially DR and DQ, made assigning TCR associations to individual alleles difficult. In vitro tests confirmed that a few of the cytomegalovirus-associated TCR beta chains recognize cytomegalovirus antigens. The authors suggested that the approach could potentially be extended to other disease states and immunological phenotypes. An earlier analysis of approximately 600 of the donors showed that most TCR beta V segments appeared in productive rearrangements either about 90% or about 30% of the time, which broadly matched IMGT annotations. The classifier was reported to diagnose cytomegalovirus status with high specificity and sensitivity in both the original cohort and the validation cohort. In a later genetic analysis, fewer N-insertions in productive TCRs were reported among donors in an Asian-associated ancestry cluster than the approximately 670-donor mean. Most TCR sequences were seen in very few donors, while some public TCRs were found in many individuals. In a later analysis, HLA-associated TCR beta chains were found to be more clonally expanded and to have lower generation probabilities than equally common non-associated chains. The study listed around 160 TCR beta chains as associated with cytomegalovirus. The 87-base-pair reads could not distinguish some IMGT-functional V segments, including TRBV6-2 and TRBV6-3, so those segments were excluded. Linkage disequilibrium might explain the correlated functional status among segregating V segments, but an unknown experimental factor could not be excluded. In this cohort, only TCR beta chains were sequenced, and detectable features were limited by the absence of alpha or paired-chain data. A further reported finding was that TCR beta sequences accurately predicted the HLA-A and HLA-B alleles for most subjects in the first cohort. In a later analysis, most CMV-associated TCR beta chains were found to appear HLA-restricted, with HLA associations seemingly driven largely by CMV exposure. In a later analysis, around 15,000 TCR beta sequences were associated with specific HLA alleles at a false discovery rate of 0.05. Because counts were too low, about 15 rarely observed V segments, including chromosome 9 orphons, were left out of the earlier analysis of approximately 500 of the donors. A later genetic analysis associated a missense DCLRE1C variant with V-gene and J-gene trimming of TCR beta chains, and an independent cohort replicated the association.

A remark on this clone: Its target antigen remains unknown. Base qualities are not at hand, and no much larger clone is one base apart.

Receptor libraries were prepared by the immunoSEQ multiplex PCR assay. For the multiplex PCR, a mixture combining 60 forward primers for TCR Vbeta segments and 13 reverse primers for TCR Jbeta segments was used. The CDR3 region of rearranged TCR beta genes was amplified from genomic DNA by a multiplex PCR assay. The amplified TCR beta libraries were sequenced on the Illumina HiSeq System as 87-base-pair reads. The paper's data handling went like this. A later analysis tallied about 77 million unique TCR beta chains across the 650 to 750 repertoires, and approximately 11 million of those chains were shared by two or more donors. To remove PCR and sequencing errors, raw reads were error-corrected and collapsed into unique sequences using a nearest-neighbor algorithm that merged closely related sequences. V, D and J gene segments were assigned by aligning CDR3 sequences to IMGT reference sequences. Each retained sequence needed at least a six-nucleotide match to both a V gene segment and a J gene segment. Rearrangements were called productive when the CDR3 lacked stop codons and stayed in frame with V and J; all others were non-productive. Following IMGT convention, CDR3 was defined as the stretch from the second conserved V-encoded cysteine to the conserved J-encoded phenylalanine. The earlier analysis of 550 to 650 of the donors excluded any sequence lacking an unambiguous match to a single V gene segment. In an earlier analysis of approximately 500 of the donors, a V segment was called functional when productive rearrangements were above 56.7%, and segregating when the standard deviation between donors exceeded 5%. To diagnose cytomegalovirus status from the catalog of TCR beta chain sequences, a statistical classification framework was built. A later analysis assigned V and J genes by comparing TCR nucleotide sequences with IMGT/GENE-DB human TR gene sequences. The TCRdist pipeline was used in a later analysis to assign CDR3 sequences and most-parsimonious VDJ recombination scenarios. In a later analysis, each TCR beta chain was defined by its CDR3 amino acid sequence together with its V-gene family, and reads lacking a unique V-gene family were excluded. In a later analysis, 500 to 700 highly shared, low-generation-probability nucleotide sequences were removed to address suspected cross-contamination and a sequencing artifact. A later analysis calculated a clonal expansion index for each public chain from normalized within-repertoire ranks of inferred template counts. In a later analysis, generation probabilities were computed with a VDJ recombination model fitted to out-of-frame rearrangements, and the resulting probabilities were checked against IGoR. In a later analysis, hypergeometric tests were used to score TCR-TCR, TCR-HLA and TCR-CMV co-occurrence, with a repertoire-size bias correction applied to TCR pairs. In a later analysis, false discovery rates were estimated by permuting HLA or CMV assignments 20 times. In a later analysis, co-occurring TCRs were grouped using DBSCAN, with TCRdist sequence similarity added in when clustering inside HLA-allele-positive subsets. Repertoires with fewer than 30,000 or more than 120,000 public chains, plus five repertoires with anomalous nucleotide sharing, were excluded from co-occurrence clustering. Entries here come from immuneACCESS through TCRdb and include only in-frame sequences with V and J called. Some clones fail to appear in such tables; in the studies checked, an unresolved V gene covers under half of the shortfall, and the cause of the remainder is unknown. That table supplies the V and J calls and clone size; D and trimming were determined from the DNA. Here the sample has about 59,000 clones; 65% to 90% occur a single time. More than 1.5% of the sample lies in the top ten.

The cohort consisted of fewer than 700 healthy bone marrow donors. At the time of sampling, all cohort members were nominally healthy, though unrecorded immune exposures were likely present. CMV serostatus was recorded as positive for about 300 and negative for about 55% of the roughly 670 cohort members, whereas no CMV serostatus was recorded for the donor in question. Every donor gave a peripheral blood sample, and the peripheral blood mononuclear cells from that sample were used for TCR beta sequencing. The Qiagen DNeasy Blood Extraction Kit was used to extract genomic DNA from the blood cell samples. At the junction V is shortened by 4 bases and J by 8 bases, with 12 bases in between. Reading from cysteine to phenylalanine, the CDR3 counts 13 amino acids. The retained sequence is limited to the CDR3, 39 bases, with the frame set at the first base. CDR1 SQVTM and CDR2 ANQGSEA are derived from the germline V gene.

The sequencing sample was made of PBMCs. This TCR was recovered from a human donor in good health. In this chain, TRBV29-1 is recombined with TRBJ1-6; TRBD1 is perhaps the D gene, given 6 matching bases. The bases read TGCAGCGTTGGGGGGGGCGAGGATTCACCCCTCCACTTT. This is translated as CSVGGGEDSPLHF.